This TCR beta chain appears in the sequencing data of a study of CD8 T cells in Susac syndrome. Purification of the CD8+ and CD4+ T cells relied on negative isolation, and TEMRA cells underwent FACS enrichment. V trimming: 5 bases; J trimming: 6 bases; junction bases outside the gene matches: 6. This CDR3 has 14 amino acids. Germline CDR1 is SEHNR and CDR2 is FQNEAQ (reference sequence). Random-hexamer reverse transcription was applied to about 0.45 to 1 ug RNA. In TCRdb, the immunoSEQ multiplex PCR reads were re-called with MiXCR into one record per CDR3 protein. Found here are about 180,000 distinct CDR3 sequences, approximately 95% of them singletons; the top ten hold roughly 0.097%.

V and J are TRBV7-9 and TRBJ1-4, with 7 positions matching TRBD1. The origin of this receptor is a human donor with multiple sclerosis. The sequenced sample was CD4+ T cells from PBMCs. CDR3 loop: CASSPGQTDEKLFF. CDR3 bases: TGTGCCAGCAGCCCGGGACAGACAGATGAAAAACTGTTTTTT.